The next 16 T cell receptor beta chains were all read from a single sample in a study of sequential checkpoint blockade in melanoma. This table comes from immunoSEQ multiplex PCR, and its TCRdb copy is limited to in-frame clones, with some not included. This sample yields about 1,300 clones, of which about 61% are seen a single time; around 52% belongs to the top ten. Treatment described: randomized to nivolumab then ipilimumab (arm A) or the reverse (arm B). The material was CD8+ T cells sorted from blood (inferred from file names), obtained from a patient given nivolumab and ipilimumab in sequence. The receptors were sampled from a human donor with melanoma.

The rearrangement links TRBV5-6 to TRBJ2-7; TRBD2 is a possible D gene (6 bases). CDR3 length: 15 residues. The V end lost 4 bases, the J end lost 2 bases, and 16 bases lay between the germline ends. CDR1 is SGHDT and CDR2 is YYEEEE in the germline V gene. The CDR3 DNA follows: TGTGCCAGCAGCGGAGGGGACCGCTACACCTACGAGCAGTACTTC. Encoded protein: CASSGGDRYTYEQYF.

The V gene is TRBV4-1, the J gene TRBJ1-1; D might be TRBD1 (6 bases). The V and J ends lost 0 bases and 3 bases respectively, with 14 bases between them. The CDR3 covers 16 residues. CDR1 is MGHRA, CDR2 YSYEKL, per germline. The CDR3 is CASSQDGDTPYTEAFF. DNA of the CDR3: TGCGCCAGCAGCCAAGATGGGGACACCCCTTACACTGAAGCTTTCTTT.

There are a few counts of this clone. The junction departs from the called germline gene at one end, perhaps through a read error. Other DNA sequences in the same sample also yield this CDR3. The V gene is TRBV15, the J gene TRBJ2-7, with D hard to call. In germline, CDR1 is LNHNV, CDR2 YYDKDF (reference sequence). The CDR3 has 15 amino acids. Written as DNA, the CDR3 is TGTGCCACTAGCAGAGATGCTAGGATGGCATACGAGCAGTACTTC. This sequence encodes CATSRDARMAYEQYF.

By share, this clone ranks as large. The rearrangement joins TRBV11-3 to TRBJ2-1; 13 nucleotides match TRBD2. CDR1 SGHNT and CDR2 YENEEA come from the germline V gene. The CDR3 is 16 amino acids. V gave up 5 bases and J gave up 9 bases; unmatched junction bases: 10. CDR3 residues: CASSRLAGGPGPEQFF. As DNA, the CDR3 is TGTGCCAGCAGCCGACTAGCGGGAGGTCCAGGACCTGAGCAGTTCTTC. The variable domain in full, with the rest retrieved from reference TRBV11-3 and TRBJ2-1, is EAGVVQSPRYKIIEKKQPVAFWCNPISGHNTLYWYLQNLGQGPELLIRYENEEAVDDSQLPKDRFSAERLKGVDSTLKIQPAELGDSAVYLCASSRLAGGPGPEQFFGPGTRLTVL.

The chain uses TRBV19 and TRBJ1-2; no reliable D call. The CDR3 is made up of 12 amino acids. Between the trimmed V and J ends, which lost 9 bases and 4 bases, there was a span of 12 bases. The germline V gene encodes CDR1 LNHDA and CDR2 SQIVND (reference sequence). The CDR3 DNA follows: TGTGCCAGCCCAGAAATGGCCTATGGCTACACCTTC. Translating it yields CASPEMAYGYTF.

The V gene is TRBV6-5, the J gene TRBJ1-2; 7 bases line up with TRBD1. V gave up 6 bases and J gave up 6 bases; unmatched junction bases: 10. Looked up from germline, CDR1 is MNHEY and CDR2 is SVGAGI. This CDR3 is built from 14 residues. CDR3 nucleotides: TGTGCCAGCAGCCGGACAGGAGATATCCATGGCTACACCTTC. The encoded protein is CASSRTGDIHGYTF.

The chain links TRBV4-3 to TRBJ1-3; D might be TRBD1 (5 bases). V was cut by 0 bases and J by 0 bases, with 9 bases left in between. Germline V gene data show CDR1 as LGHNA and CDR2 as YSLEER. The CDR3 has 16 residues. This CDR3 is CASSQDSRASGNTIYF. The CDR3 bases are TGCGCCAGCAGCCAAGATTCCAGGGCCTCTGGAAACACCATATATTTT.

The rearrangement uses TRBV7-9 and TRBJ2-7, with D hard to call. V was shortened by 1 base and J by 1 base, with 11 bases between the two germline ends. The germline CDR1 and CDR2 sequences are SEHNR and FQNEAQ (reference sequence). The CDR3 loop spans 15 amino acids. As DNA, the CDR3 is TGTGCCAGCAGCTTAGTCTCCTACGATTCCTACGAGCAGTACTTC. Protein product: CASSLVSYDSYEQYF.

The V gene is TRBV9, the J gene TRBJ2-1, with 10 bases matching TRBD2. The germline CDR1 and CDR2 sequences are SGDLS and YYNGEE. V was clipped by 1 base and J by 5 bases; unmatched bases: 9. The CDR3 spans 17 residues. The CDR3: CASSVSVRTSGNNEQFF. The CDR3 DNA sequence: TGTGCCAGCAGCGTATCAGTCCGGACTAGCGGCAACAATGAGCAGTTCTTC.

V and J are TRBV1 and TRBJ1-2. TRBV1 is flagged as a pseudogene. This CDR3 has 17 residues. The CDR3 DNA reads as TGCACCAGCAGCTCAACCTGGTTTGTGCGAAAGATCTATGGCTACACCTTC. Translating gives CTSSSTWFVRKIYGYTF.

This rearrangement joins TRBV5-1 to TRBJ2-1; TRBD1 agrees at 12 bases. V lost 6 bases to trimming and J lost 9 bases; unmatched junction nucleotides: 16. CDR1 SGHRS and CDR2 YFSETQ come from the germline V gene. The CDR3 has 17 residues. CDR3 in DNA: TGCGCCAGCAACGGGGGGACAGGGGGCGATTTTTTCGGTGAGCAGTTCTTC. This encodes CASNGGTGGDFFGEQFF.

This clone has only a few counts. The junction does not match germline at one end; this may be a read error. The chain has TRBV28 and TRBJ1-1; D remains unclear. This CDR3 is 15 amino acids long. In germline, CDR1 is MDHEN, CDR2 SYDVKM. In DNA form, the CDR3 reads TGCGCCAGCAGTCTAGAGTTTCTACCGACCACTGAAGCTTTCTTT. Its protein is CASSLEFLPTTEAFF. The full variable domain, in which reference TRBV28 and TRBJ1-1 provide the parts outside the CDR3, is DVKVTQSSRYLVKRTGEKVFLECVQDMDHENMFWYRQDPGLGLRLIYFSYDVKMKEKGDIPEGYSVSREKKERFSLILESASTNQTSMYLCASSLEFLPTTEAFFGQGTRLTVV.

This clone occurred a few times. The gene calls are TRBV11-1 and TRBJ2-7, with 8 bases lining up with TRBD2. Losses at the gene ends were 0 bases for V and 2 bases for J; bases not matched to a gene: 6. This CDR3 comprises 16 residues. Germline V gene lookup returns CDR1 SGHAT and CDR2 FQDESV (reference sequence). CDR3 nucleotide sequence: TGTGCCAGCAGCTTAGCCAGCGGGAGACTCGCCTACGAGCAGTACTTC. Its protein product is CASSLASGRLAYEQYF.

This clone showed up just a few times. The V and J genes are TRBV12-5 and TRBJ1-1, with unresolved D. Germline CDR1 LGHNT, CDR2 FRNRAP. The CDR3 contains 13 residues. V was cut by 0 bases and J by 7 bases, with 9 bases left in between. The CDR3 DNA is TGTGCTAGTGGTTTGGTAGATGGACTTGAAGCTTTCTTT. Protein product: CASGLVDGLEAFF.

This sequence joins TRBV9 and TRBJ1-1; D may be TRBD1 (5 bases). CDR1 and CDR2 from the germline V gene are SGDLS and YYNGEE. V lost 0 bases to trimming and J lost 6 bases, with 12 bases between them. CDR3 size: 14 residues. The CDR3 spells CASSVAPGVAEAFF. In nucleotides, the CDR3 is TGTGCCAGCAGCGTAGCCCCGGGGGTCGCTGAAGCTTTCTTT.

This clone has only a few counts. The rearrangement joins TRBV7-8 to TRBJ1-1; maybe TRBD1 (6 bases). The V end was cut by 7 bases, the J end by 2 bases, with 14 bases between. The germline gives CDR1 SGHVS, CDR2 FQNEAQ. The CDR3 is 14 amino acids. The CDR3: CASNLGTPNTEAFF. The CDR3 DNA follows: TGTGCCAGCAACTTGGGGACACCTAACACTGAAGCTTTCTTT.